This TCR beta chain was obtained from a study of T cell responses to AZD1222 COVID-19 vaccine. Looking at the study overall: Second doses were pooled across both intervals (about 4 or about 12 weeks).

Trimming cost V 6 bases and J 6 bases; bases outside gene matches: 10. The CDR3 extends over 15 amino acids. Germline V gene lookup returns CDR1 MNHEY and CDR2 SMNVEV (reference sequence). Turning to this clone: The antigen is undetermined.

TCRdb's table, derived via immunoSEQ multiplex PCR, lists solely in-frame clones and lacks some. The profile shows about 140,000 clones, about 90% of them singletons. Points from the study as a whole: Increases in Spike-specific TCR breadth and depth were seen after two AZD1222 doses. Most donors were white British and more were female, and clonal diversity was possibly underestimated. Seropositive AZD1222 recipients at baseline numbered only five or six.

This sequence originates from an adult in good health. The sample here was peripheral blood, taken on day 0 of AZD1222 vaccination. The genes are TRBV27 and TRBJ2-2, with 7 positions matching TRBD1. For the CDR3, the DNA is TGTGCCAGCAGAATCCTGGACAGGACCGCCGGGGAGCTGTTTTTT. Translated: CASRILDRTAGELFF.